These T cell receptor beta chains were read from a single sample in a study of control samples from healthy donors and cancer patients. Clones were read by immunoSEQ multiplex PCR, and TCRdb kept only the in-frame ones, dropping some. Here the sample spans 150,000 to 200,000 clones, about 92% being singletons. Sequenced: blood. The receptors come from a man in his thirties or forties in good health. Each CDR3 is given with its conserved first and last residue. D genes are given only for firm matches. Clone size appears in some rows only: once, few, many, or a class for an expanded clone.

length,D,J,size,V,DNA,CDR3
13,NA,TRBJ1-1,NA,TRBV7-3,TGTGCCAGCAGCCTTCGACAGAACACTGAAGCTTTCTTT,CASSLRQNTEAFF
11,NA,TRBJ2-3,NA,TRBV27,TGTGCCAGCGGGCTCGTAGATACGCAGTATTTT,CASGLVDTQYF
17,NA,TRBJ1-3,NA,TRBV19,TGTGCCAGTAGGAGACCACAGACAGGAGCCTCTGGAAACACCATATATTTT,CASRRPQTGASGNTIYF
15,NA,TRBJ2-3,NA,TRBV4-1,TGCGCCAGCAGCCAACAAGGGGGGGGAACGTCACTGCAGTATTTT,CASSQQGGGTSLQYF
13,TRBD1,TRBJ2-1,NA,TRBV6-5,TGTGCCAGCACCGGACAGGGGGTGGATGAGCAGTTCTTC,CASTGQGVDEQFF
14,TRBD1,TRBJ2-3,NA,TRBV7-2,TGTGCCAGCAGCCGGGACAGTTCCACAGATACGCAGTATTTT,CASSRDSSTDTQYF
14,TRBD1,TRBJ2-7,NA,TRBV28,TGTGCCAGCCGGTCGGGACAGGGGGCCTACGAGCAGTACTTC,CASRSGQGAYEQYF
15,NA,TRBJ1-5,NA,TRBV27,TGTGCCAGCAGTTTCGACGGAGTTAGCAATCAGCCCCAGCATTTT,CASSFDGVSNQPQHF
17,TRBD1,TRBJ1-6,NA,TRBV10-3,TGTGCCATCAGTGACTTGGGACAGGGCGGGTATAATTCACCCCTCCACTTT,CAISDLGQGGYNSPLHF
17,NA,TRBJ1-6,NA,TRBV2,TGTGCCAGCAGCGGGACGAGAACGAGCTCCTATAATTCACCCCTCCACTTT,CASSGTRTSSYNSPLHF
14,NA,TRBJ1-2,NA,TRBV19,TGTGCCAGTAGTCAAGGGGTGGTCGGCTATGGCTACACCTTC,CASSQGVVGYGYTF
18,TRBD1,TRBJ2-3,NA,TRBV18,TGTGCCAGCTCACCACTACCTGGACAGGGGACAGTCACAGATACGCAGTATTTT,CASSPLPGQGTVTDTQYF
15,NA,TRBJ2-1,NA,TRBV30,TGTGCCTGGAGCGATATGCCGGGACGTTACAATGAGCAGTTCTTC,CAWSDMPGRYNEQFF
15,NA,TRBJ1-2,NA,TRBV5-4,TGTGCCAGCAGCTTGGGTGGTGGAGGTAACTATGGCTACACCTTC,CASSLGGGGNYGYTF
18,NA,TRBJ1-2,NA,TRBV7-2,TGTGCCAGCAGCTTATTACCCCTGCAGGGAGGGTGGGACTATGGCTACACCTTC,CASSLLPLQGGWDYGYTF
13,TRBD1,TRBJ1-6,NA,TRBV12-3/TRBV12-4,TGTGCCAGCAAGGGACAGGGGAATTCACCCCTCCACTTT,CASKGQGNSPLHF
16,TRBD1,TRBJ2-2,NA,TRBV7-6,TGTGCCAGCAGCTTCTATAGGGACAGCCAGGGCGGGGAGCTGTTTTTT,CASSFYRDSQGGELFF
15,TRBD2,TRBJ2-1,once,TRBV24-1,TGTGCCACCAGTGTTGGCGGGGGGGTGGGTAATGAGCAGTTCTTC,CATSVGGGVGNEQFF
13,NA,TRBJ2-5,NA,TRBV28,TGTGCCAGCAGTTCGACAGGAGTAGAGACCCAGTACTTC,CASSSTGVETQYF
16,TRBD2,TRBJ2-1,NA,TRBV11-2,TGTGCCAGCAGCTTAGTAGCGGGGGGGCCGGGCCAGGAGCAGTTCTTC,CASSLVAGGPGQEQFF
12,NA,TRBJ2-7,NA,TRBV10-3,TGTGCCATCAGTGAGACAACCTACGAGCAGTACTTC,CAISETTYEQYF
12,NA,TRBJ1-1,NA,TRBV19,TGTGCCAGTAGTATGATGGGGGACGAAGCTTTCTTT,CASSMMGDEAFF
13,NA,TRBJ1-2,NA,TRBV7-2,TGTGCCAGCAGCTACTGGGGGGAAGGTGGCTACACCTTC,CASSYWGEGGYTF
14,NA,TRBJ1-2,NA,TRBV11-2,TGTGCCAGCAGCTTAGATCCCGGGGTCTATGGCTACACCTTC,CASSLDPGVYGYTF
13,NA,TRBJ2-3,NA,TRBV24-1,TGTGCCACCAGTGTGCGCGGTCCAGATACGCAGTATTTT,CATSVRGPDTQYF
13,NA,TRBJ1-6,NA,TRBV27,TGTGCCAGCTCTCCGGGGGGAAATTCACCCCTCCACTTT,CASSPGGNSPLHF
13,NA,TRBJ2-7,NA,TRBV6-5,TGTGCCAGCAGTTACGGGGTTCCCTACGAGCAGTACTTC,CASSYGVPYEQYF
14,TRBD1,TRBJ1-2,NA,TRBV27,TGTGCCAGCAGTCCATTACAGGGGCTCGGTGGCTACACCTTC,CASSPLQGLGGYTF
15,NA,TRBJ1-1,NA,TRBV6-2/TRBV6-3,TGTGCCCGCAGTTCCGGGCGGGGGGGGCCCATTACAGCTTTCTTT,CARSSGRGGPITAFF
16,TRBD1,TRBJ1-2,NA,TRBV5-6,TGTGCCAGCAGCTTCACGGCCGGGACAGGCGTCTATGGCTACACCTTC,CASSFTAGTGVYGYTF
19,TRBD2,TRBJ2-7,NA,TRBV4-1,TGCGCCAGCAGCCTAGACACTAGCGGGAGTTTCCCCTCTGCCTACGAGCAGTACTTC,CASSLDTSGSFPSAYEQYF
14,NA,TRBJ2-7,NA,TRBV7-9,TGTGCCAGTAAGGGAGAGGACTACTCCTACGAGCAGTACTTC,CASKGEDYSYEQYF
14,TRBD1,TRBJ2-1,NA,TRBV11-3,TGTGCCAGCAGCTCGGGACAGGGAGGGAATGAGCAGTTCTTC,CASSSGQGGNEQFF
12,NA,TRBJ1-5,once,TRBV27,TGTGCCAGCAGTTCCGGTTATCAGCCCCAGCATTTT,CASSSGYQPQHF
15,NA,TRBJ2-7,NA,TRBV11-2,TGTGCCAGCAGCCCACCCGGGGGCCGCGGGGAAGAGCAGTACTTC,CASSPPGGRGEEQYF
14,NA,TRBJ2-5,NA,TRBV5-1,TGCGCCAGCAGCTTGGCTGTAGCAGAAGAGACCCAGTACTTC,CASSLAVAEETQYF
12,NA,TRBJ1-1,NA,TRBV27,TGTGCCAGCAGTTTTTATGGGACTGAAGCTTTCTTT,CASSFYGTEAFF
15,NA,TRBJ1-5,NA,TRBV19,TGTGCCAGTAGTATCGGCACTCCAGGCAATCAGCCCCAGCATTTT,CASSIGTPGNQPQHF
13,NA,TRBJ2-3,NA,TRBV10-1,TGCGCCAGCAGTAAGGCAGCTTTGGATACGCAGTATTTT,CASSKAALDTQYF
15,NA,TRBJ2-1,once,TRBV15,TGTGCCACCAGCAGGGACGACCCCCTGGGCAATGAGCAGTTCTTC,CATSRDDPLGNEQFF
15,TRBD1,TRBJ1-1,NA,TRBV15,TGTGCCACCAGCAGAGAGGGACAGGGATACTATGAAGCTTTCTTT,CATSREGQGYYEAFF
17,TRBD1,TRBJ1-1,NA,TRBV6-2/TRBV6-3,TGTGCCAGCAGTTCCACCGGACAGGCATCTTTGAACACTGAAGCTTTCTTT,CASSSTGQASLNTEAFF
15,TRBD2,TRBJ2-1,NA,TRBV7-2,TGTGCCAGCAGCAAACTAGCGGGGGGGCGACAGGAGCAGTTCTTC,CASSKLAGGRQEQFF
15,TRBD1,TRBJ2-3,NA,TRBV5-1,TGCGCCAGCAGCTTGGGGGGACAGAGCACAGATACGCAGTATTTT,CASSLGGQSTDTQYF
15,NA,TRBJ2-1,NA,TRBV28,TGTGCCAGCAGCCGGGTGCAGGAACCCTACAATGAGCAGTTCTTC,CASSRVQEPYNEQFF
14,NA,TRBJ2-5,NA,TRBV3-1/TRBV3-2,TGTGCCAGCAGCCAGTCTTACAGTCAAGAGACCCAGTACTTC,CASSQSYSQETQYF
17,NA,TRBJ2-1,NA,TRBV21-1,TGTGCCAGCAGCAAAGAGAGGGACAGGGGGCCCTACAATGAACAGTTCTTC,CASSKERDRGPYNEQFF